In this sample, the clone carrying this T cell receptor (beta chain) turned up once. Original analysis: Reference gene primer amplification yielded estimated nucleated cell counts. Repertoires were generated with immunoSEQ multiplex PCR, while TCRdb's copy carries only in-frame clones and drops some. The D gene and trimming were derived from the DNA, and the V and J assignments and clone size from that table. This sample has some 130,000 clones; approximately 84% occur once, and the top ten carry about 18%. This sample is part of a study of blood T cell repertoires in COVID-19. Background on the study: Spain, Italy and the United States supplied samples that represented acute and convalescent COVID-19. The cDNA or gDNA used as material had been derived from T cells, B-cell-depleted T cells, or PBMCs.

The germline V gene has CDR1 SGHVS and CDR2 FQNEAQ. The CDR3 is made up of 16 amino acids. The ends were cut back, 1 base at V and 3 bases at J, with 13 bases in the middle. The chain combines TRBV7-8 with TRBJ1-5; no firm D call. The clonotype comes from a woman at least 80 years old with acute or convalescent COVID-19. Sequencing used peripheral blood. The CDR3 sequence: CASSLGGSGINQPQHF. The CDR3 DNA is TGTGCCAGCAGCTTAGGTGGCTCGGGGATCAATCAGCCCCAGCATTTT. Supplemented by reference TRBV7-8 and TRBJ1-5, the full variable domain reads GAGVSQSPRYKVAKRGQDVALRCDPISGHVSLFWYQQALGQGPEFLTYFQNEAQLDKSGLPSDRFFAERPEGSVSTLKIQRTQQEDSAVYLCASSLGGSGINQPQHFGDGTRLSIL.